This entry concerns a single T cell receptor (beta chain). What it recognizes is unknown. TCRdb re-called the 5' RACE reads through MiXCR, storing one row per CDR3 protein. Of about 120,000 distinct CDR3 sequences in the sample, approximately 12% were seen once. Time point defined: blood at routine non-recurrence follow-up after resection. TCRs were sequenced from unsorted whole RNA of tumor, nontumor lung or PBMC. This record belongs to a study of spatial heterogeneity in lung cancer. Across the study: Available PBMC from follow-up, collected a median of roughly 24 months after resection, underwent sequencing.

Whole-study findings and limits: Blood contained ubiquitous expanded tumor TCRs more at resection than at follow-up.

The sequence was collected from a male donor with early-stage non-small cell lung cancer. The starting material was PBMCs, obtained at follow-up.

This CDR3 reads CASSYGTGWYNEQFF. CDR3 in DNA: TGTGCCAGCAGTTACGGGACAGGGTGGTACAATGAGCAGTTCTTC. The gene calls are TRBV6-5 and TRBJ2-1; TRBD1 agrees at 9 bases. Germline values: CDR1 MNHEY, CDR2 SVGAGI. CDR3 length: 15 amino acids. Trimming at V came to 2 bases and at J to 4 bases, leaving 3 bases not matched to a gene.